A selection of T cell receptor beta chains follows, all from one sample in a study of cytomegalovirus exposure and HLA in healthy donors. The assay was immunoSEQ multiplex PCR, and TCRdb's table has in-frame clones only and misses some. The sample has under 200,000 clones; roughly 80% are singletons. Source material: PBMCs. These receptors were collected from a boy between 10 and 17 years old in good health and CMV-seronegative. The CDR3 runs from the conserved cysteine through the conserved F or W. Each record gives: D gene, V gene, clone size, J gene, CDR3 protein, CDR3 DNA. D genes are given only for firm matches. Size is stated for part of the rows, as once, few or many counts, or as a class when the clone is expanded.

d_call: NA
v_call: TRBV4-3
clone_size: NA
j_call: TRBJ1-2
cdr3_aa: CASSQDLAEGMVYGYTF
cdr3_nt: TGCGCCAGCAGCCAAGATCTGGCGGAGGGAATGGTCTATGGCTACACCTTC

d_call: TRBD2
v_call: TRBV7-6
clone_size: NA
j_call: TRBJ2-2
cdr3_aa: CASSLAGGPGELFF
cdr3_nt: TGTGCCAGCAGCTTAGCGGGAGGGCCCGGGGAGCTGTTTTTT

d_call: TRBD1
v_call: TRBV30
clone_size: NA
j_call: TRBJ1-6
cdr3_aa: CAWQQGRSSPLHF
cdr3_nt: TGTGCCTGGCAACAGGGGAGAAGTTCACCCCTCCACTTT

d_call: TRBD1
v_call: TRBV9
clone_size: NA
j_call: TRBJ1-2
cdr3_aa: CASGQGHGYTF
cdr3_nt: TGTGCCAGCGGACAGGGCCATGGCTACACCTTC

d_call: TRBD1
v_call: TRBV6-6
clone_size: few
j_call: TRBJ1-2
cdr3_aa: CASSYRQGEGGYTF
cdr3_nt: TGTGCCAGCAGTTACCGCCAGGGGGAAGGAGGCTACACCTTC

d_call: TRBD2
v_call: TRBV9
clone_size: NA
j_call: TRBJ2-1
cdr3_aa: CASSVDPSGGIYNEQFF
cdr3_nt: TGTGCCAGCAGCGTAGACCCTAGCGGGGGTATCTACAATGAGCAGTTCTTC

d_call: TRBD1
v_call: TRBV30
clone_size: NA
j_call: TRBJ1-6
cdr3_aa: CAWSASDRGLSPLHF
cdr3_nt: TGTGCCTGGAGTGCCTCAGACAGGGGTCTTTCACCCCTCCACTTT

d_call: NA
v_call: TRBV5-4
clone_size: NA
j_call: TRBJ2-4
cdr3_aa: CASSLDPGKNIQYF
cdr3_nt: TGTGCCAGCAGCTTGGATCCAGGAAAAAACATTCAGTACTTC

d_call: TRBD1
v_call: TRBV2
clone_size: NA
j_call: TRBJ1-2
cdr3_aa: CATQDRREYGYTF
cdr3_nt: TGTGCCACCCAGGACAGGAGAGAATATGGCTACACCTTC

d_call: NA
v_call: TRBV6-1
clone_size: NA
j_call: TRBJ1-5
cdr3_aa: CASSEVAGPNQPQHF
cdr3_nt: TGTGCCAGCAGTGAAGTGGCAGGCCCTAATCAGCCCCAGCATTTT

d_call: NA
v_call: TRBV5-6
clone_size: NA
j_call: TRBJ2-5
cdr3_aa: CASSLERRTQETQYF
cdr3_nt: TGTGCCAGCAGCTTGGAACGCAGGACACAAGAGACCCAGTACTTC

d_call: NA
v_call: TRBV4-2
clone_size: once
j_call: TRBJ1-2
cdr3_aa: CASSQDSGGAPYGYTF
cdr3_nt: TGTGCCAGCAGCCAAGATTCGGGAGGCGCCCCATATGGCTACACCTTC

d_call: TRBD1
v_call: TRBV7-6
clone_size: NA
j_call: TRBJ2-6
cdr3_aa: CASSLGQAGGANVLTF
cdr3_nt: TGTGCCAGCAGCCTCGGACAGGCTGGTGGGGCCAACGTCCTGACTTTC

d_call: NA
v_call: TRBV9
clone_size: NA
j_call: TRBJ2-7
cdr3_aa: CASSVAETGNLYEQYF
cdr3_nt: TGTGCCAGCAGCGTAGCAGAGACTGGCAACCTCTACGAGCAGTACTTC

d_call: TRBD1
v_call: TRBV5-1
clone_size: NA
j_call: TRBJ2-3
cdr3_aa: CASSWVDRSTDTQYF
cdr3_nt: TGCGCCAGCAGTTGGGTGGACAGGAGCACAGATACGCAGTATTTT

d_call: NA
v_call: TRBV4-1
clone_size: NA
j_call: TRBJ1-1
cdr3_aa: CASSQDSRAHTEAFF
cdr3_nt: TGCGCCAGCAGCCAAGATTCCAGGGCTCACACTGAAGCTTTCTTT

d_call: NA
v_call: TRBV5-1
clone_size: NA
j_call: TRBJ1-3
cdr3_aa: CASSLAGEGSPGNTIYF
cdr3_nt: TGCGCCAGCAGCTTGGCCGGGGAGGGGTCTCCTGGAAACACCATATATTTT

d_call: NA
v_call: TRBV13
clone_size: NA
j_call: TRBJ1-6
cdr3_aa: CASSIQGSSSYNSPLHF
cdr3_nt: TGTGCCAGCAGCATACAGGGCTCGAGCTCCTATAATTCACCCCTCCACTTT

d_call: NA
v_call: TRBV14
clone_size: NA
j_call: TRBJ1-1
cdr3_aa: CASSQVKGHTEAFF
cdr3_nt: TGTGCCAGCAGCCAAGTGAAGGGGCACACTGAAGCTTTCTTT

d_call: NA
v_call: TRBV2
clone_size: NA
j_call: TRBJ2-3
cdr3_aa: CASSEAGVLDTQYF
cdr3_nt: TGTGCCAGCAGTGAAGCGGGAGTCTTAGATACGCAGTATTTT

d_call: NA
v_call: TRBV11-2
clone_size: NA
j_call: TRBJ1-6
cdr3_aa: CASSLAFSFDSPLHF
cdr3_nt: TGTGCCAGCAGCTTAGCTTTCAGTTTTGATTCACCCCTCCACTTT

d_call: TRBD1
v_call: TRBV28
clone_size: NA
j_call: TRBJ2-7
cdr3_aa: CASRHRDSYYEQYF
cdr3_nt: TGTGCCAGCAGACACCGGGACAGCTACTACGAGCAGTACTTC

d_call: TRBD1
v_call: TRBV9
clone_size: few
j_call: TRBJ2-7
cdr3_aa: CASSATGTYEQYF
cdr3_nt: TGTGCCAGCAGCGCGACAGGGACCTACGAGCAGTACTTC

d_call: NA
v_call: TRBV6-1
clone_size: NA
j_call: TRBJ1-1
cdr3_aa: CASSTGMNTEAFF
cdr3_nt: TGTGCCAGCAGTACAGGGATGAACACTGAAGCTTTCTTT

d_call: TRBD1
v_call: TRBV9
clone_size: NA
j_call: TRBJ1-1
cdr3_aa: CASSVLDRATEAFF
cdr3_nt: TGTGCCAGCAGCGTCCTTGACAGGGCCACTGAAGCTTTCTTT

d_call: NA
v_call: TRBV30
clone_size: NA
j_call: TRBJ1-2
cdr3_aa: CAWSDTVLYGYTF
cdr3_nt: TGTGCCTGGAGTGATACGGTTCTCTATGGCTACACCTTC